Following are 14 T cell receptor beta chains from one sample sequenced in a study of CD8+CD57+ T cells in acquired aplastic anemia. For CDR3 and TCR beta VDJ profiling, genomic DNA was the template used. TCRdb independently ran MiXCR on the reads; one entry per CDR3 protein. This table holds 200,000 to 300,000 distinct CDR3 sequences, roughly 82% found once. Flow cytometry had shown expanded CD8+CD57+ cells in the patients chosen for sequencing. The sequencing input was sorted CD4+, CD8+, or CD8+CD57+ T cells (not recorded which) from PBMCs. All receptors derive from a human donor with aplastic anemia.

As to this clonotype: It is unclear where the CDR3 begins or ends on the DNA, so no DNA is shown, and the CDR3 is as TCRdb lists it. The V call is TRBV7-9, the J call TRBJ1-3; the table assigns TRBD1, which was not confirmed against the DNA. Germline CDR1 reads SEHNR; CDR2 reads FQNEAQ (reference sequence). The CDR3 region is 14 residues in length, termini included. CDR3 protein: CASSLLPGVLFFGF.

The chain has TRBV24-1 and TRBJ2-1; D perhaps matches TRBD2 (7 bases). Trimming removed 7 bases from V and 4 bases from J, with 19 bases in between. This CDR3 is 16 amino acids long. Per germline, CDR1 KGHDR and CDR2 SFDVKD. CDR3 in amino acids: CATSVNGGGQYNEQFF. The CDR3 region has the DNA TGTGCCACCAGCGTAAATGGCGGGGGCCAGTACAATGAGCAGTTCTTC.

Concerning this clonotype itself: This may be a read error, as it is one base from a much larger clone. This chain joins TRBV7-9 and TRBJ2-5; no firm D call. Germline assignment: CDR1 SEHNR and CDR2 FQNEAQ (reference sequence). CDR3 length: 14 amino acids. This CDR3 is CASSRASEQGTQYF. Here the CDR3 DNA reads TGTGCCAGCAGCAGAGCGAGCGAGCAAGGGACCCAGTACTTC.

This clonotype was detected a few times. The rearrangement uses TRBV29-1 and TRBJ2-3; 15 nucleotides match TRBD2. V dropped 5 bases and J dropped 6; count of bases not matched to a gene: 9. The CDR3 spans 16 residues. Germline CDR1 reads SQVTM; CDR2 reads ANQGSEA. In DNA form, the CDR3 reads TGCAGCGTTAAGATGGGACTAGCGGGAGGTCCCGATACGCAGTATTTT. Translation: CSVKMGLAGGPDTQYF.

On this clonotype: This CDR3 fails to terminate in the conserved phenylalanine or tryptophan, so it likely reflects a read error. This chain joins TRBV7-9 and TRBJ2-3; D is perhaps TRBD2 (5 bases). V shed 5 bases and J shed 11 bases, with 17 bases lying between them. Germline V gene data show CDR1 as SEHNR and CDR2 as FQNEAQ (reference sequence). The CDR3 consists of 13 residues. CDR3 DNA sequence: TGTGCCAGCAGCGTAGTACCCGGGGAGCTGCAGTATTTA. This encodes CASSVVPGELQYL.

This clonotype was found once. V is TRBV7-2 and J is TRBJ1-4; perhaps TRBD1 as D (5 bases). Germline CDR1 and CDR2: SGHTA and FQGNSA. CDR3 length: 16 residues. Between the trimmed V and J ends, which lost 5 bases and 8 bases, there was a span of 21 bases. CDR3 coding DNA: TGTGCCAGCAGCCCTCTCGGGACCAGGAGCAAGGAAAAACTGTTTTTT. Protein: CASSPLGTRSKEKLFF.

In DNA form, the CDR3 reads TGTGCTAGTGGTTCTAGCGGGACTTGGGGAGAGACCCAGTACTTC. Amino acid sequence: CASGSSGTWGETQYF. V gene TRBV12-5 combines with J gene TRBJ2-5, with 9 bases lining up with TRBD2. J gave up 4 bases and V 4 bases, and 7 bases lay outside the gene matches. CDR3 length: 15 amino acids. Germline CDR1 reads LGHNT; CDR2 reads FRNRAP.

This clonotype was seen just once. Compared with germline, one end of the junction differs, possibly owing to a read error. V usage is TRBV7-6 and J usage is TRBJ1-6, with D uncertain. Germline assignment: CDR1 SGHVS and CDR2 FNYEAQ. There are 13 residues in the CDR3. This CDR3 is CASSQATSSPHHF. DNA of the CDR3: TGTGCCAGCAGCCAGGCTACTTCTTCACCCCACCACTTT.

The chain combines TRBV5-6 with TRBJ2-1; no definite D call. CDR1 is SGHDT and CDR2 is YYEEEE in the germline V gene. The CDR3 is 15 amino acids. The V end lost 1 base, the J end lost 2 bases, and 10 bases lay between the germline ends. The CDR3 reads CASSLLRRAYNEQFF. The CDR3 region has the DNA TGTGCCAGCAGCTTGTTGCGACGAGCCTACAATGAGCAGTTCTTC.

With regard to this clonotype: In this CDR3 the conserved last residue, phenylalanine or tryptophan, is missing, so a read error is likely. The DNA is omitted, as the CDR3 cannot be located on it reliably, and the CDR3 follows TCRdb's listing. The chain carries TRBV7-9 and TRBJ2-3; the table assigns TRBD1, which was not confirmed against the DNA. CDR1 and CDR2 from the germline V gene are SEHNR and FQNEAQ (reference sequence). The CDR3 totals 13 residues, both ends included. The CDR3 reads CASSLGPGELYFV.

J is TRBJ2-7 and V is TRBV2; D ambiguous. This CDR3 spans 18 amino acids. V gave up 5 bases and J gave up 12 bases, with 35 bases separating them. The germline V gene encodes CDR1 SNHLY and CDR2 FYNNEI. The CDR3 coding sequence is TGTGCCAGCAGTCCGACGTCGGTCGACACAGCCCTTTTCTTCGGGCCGTACGTC. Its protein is CASSPTSVDTALFFGPYV.

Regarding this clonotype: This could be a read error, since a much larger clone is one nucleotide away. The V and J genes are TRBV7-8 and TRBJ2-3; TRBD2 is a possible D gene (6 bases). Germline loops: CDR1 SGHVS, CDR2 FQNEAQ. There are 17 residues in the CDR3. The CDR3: CASSLAGGPDTQYTRYF. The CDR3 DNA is TGTGCCAGCAGCTTAGCGGGAGGTCCCGATACGCAGTATACGCGGTATTTT.

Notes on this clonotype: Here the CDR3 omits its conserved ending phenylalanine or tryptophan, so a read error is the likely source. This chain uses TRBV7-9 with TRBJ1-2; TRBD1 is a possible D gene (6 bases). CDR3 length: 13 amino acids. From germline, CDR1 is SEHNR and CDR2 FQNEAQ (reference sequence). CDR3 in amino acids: CASSPGPGDHYTI. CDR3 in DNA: TGCGCCAGCAGCCCCGGGCCAGGGGATCACTACACCATC.

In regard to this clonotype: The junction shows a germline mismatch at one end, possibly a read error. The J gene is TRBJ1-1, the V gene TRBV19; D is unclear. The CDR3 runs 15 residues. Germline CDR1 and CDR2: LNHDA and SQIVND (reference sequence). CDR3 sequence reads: CASSIASAGNTEEFF. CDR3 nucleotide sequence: TGTGCCAGCAGCATAGCTAGCGCAGGCAACACTGAGGAGTTCTTC. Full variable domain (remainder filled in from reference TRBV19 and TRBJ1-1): DGGITQSPKYLFRKEGQNVTLSCEQNLNHDAMYWYRQDPGQGLRLIYYSQIVNDFQKGDIAEGYSVSREKKESFPLTVTSAQKNPTAFYLCASSIASAGNTEEFFGQGTRLTVV.